This T cell receptor beta chain was sequenced for a study of response to subunit inactivated influenza vaccine. Study-level findings and limits: Few additional T cells are recruited per seasonal influenza vaccination, authors suggested.

V lost 2 bases to trimming and J lost 0 bases, with 9 bases between them. Germline-derived CDR1 and CDR2 are DFQATT and SNEGSKA (reference sequence). This CDR3 contains 14 residues. This clonotype was counted only a few times. The antigen is not known. TCRdb analysed the RT-PCR reads with MiXCR anew, one entry per CDR3 protein. The table records 530,000 or so distinct CDR3 sequences, over 25% of them present only once. The receptor comes from a man over 45 who received an inactivated influenza vaccine. The material sequenced was CD4+ T cells sorted from PBMCs, taken 4 to 6 days after vaccination. The V and J genes are TRBV20-1 and TRBJ2-3; D is possibly TRBD2 (5 bases). The CDR3 reads CSARSRLSTDTQYF. CDR3 nucleotides: TGCAGTGCTAGAAGTCGACTAAGCACAGATACGCAGTATTTT.